This TCR beta chain was captured in a study of T cells in Graves' hyperthyroidism and ophthalmopathy. This clonotype was seen at least ten times. Amplification targeted TCR beta CDR3 regions from RNA transcripts. HTBI primers were employed in a first-round RT-PCR of the TCR CDR3. One entry per CDR3 protein results from TCRdb running MiXCR on the multiplex PCR reads. The data hold 550,000 to 800,000 distinct CDR3 sequences, with 16% observed a single time. Graves' hyperthyroidism without ophthalmopathy progression within 18 months was termed stable. V lost 5 bases and J lost 8; bases outside the gene matches: 7. CDR3 length equals 14 residues. Germline-derived CDR1 and CDR2 are MDHEN and SYDVKM.

The chain joins TRBV28 to TRBJ2-1; the match to TRBD2 covers 9 bases. This clonotype was obtained from a young man with Graves' hyperthyroidism. Input material: blood. The CDR3 protein is CASSIAGGPYEQFF. The CDR3 DNA reads as TGTGCCAGCAGTATTGCGGGAGGGCCGTATGAGCAGTTCTTC.